The next 20 T cell receptor beta chains were all read from a single sample in a study of regulatory T cells in long-lasting Graves disease. Library construction for TCR beta used iRepertoire HTBI primers and Arm-PCR of CDR3 regions. One entry per CDR3 protein, called by TCRdb with MiXCR from the multiplex PCR reads. The sample gives about 430,000 distinct CDR3 sequences, around a fifth of which show up once; roughly 13% is in the top ten. Time point meaning: persistent/refractory GD, antithyroid drugs over 5 years with positive TRAb. The TCR library was prepared using RNA isolated from PBMCs. Source: peripheral blood mononuclear cells (PBMCs), taken when the disease was refractory, from a patient treated with antithyroid drugs. These receptors were taken from a female donor with Graves disease.

This clonotype was seen only a few times. The J gene is TRBJ2-5, the V gene TRBV4-1; the match to TRBD1 covers 9 bases. Trimming cost V 4 bases and J 5 bases; bases outside gene matches: 5. CDR1 MGHRA and CDR2 YSYEKL come from the germline V gene. CDR3 length: 14 residues. This CDR3 reads CASSRTGGAETQYF. CDR3 sequence (DNA): TGCGCCAGCAGCCGAACAGGGGGCGCGGAGACCCAGTACTTC.

Worth noting for this clonotype: A read error may account for a junction end that differs from germline. This chain uses TRBV28 with TRBJ2-7; TRBD1 aligns across 8 bases. The length of the CDR3 is 15 residues. The germline V gene has CDR1 MDHEN and CDR2 SYDVKM. The CDR3 spells CASSSPYGQGYEQCF. The CDR3 coding sequence is TGTGCCAGCAGTTCACCCTACGGACAGGGCTACGAGCAGTGCTTC.

This clonotype was recorded at least ten times. V is TRBV6-5 and J is TRBJ2-2, with D uncertain. This CDR3 has 13 residues. V was trimmed by 1 base and J by 4 bases, leaving 4 bases between them. Germline-derived CDR1 and CDR2 are MNHEY and SVGAGI. CDR3 in amino acids: CASSYYLTGELFF. The CDR3 region has the DNA TGTGCCAGCAGTTACTACCTCACCGGGGAGCTGTTTTTT.

The rearrangement uses TRBV12-3 or TRBV12-4 and TRBJ2-3, with TRBD2 matching 10 bases. The CDR3 covers 17 residues. Trimming took 6 bases from V and 4 from J; bases not matched to a gene: 13. In DNA form, the CDR3 reads TGTGCCAGCAGCCCCGGTGTGGGTCTAGCGGGAGCAGATACGCAGTATTTT. Its translation is CASSPGVGLAGADTQYF.

This clonotype was counted only a few times. The chain links TRBV6-5 to TRBJ1-4; tentative D call: TRBD1 (6 bases). This CDR3 region has 15 residues. CDR1 and CDR2 (germline): MNHEY, SVGAGI. V was clipped by 2 bases and J by 6 bases, with 13 bases between them. The CDR3 reads CASSYLQGRDEKLFF. As DNA, the CDR3 is TGTGCCAGCAGTTACCTACAGGGTAGGGATGAAAAACTGTTTTTT.

The chain combines TRBV20-1 with TRBJ1-4, with D possibly TRBD1 on 6 matching bases. The CDR3 extends over 14 amino acids. CDR1 is DFQATT, CDR2 SNEGSKA, per germline (reference sequence). V was clipped by 6 bases and J by 3 bases, with 14 bases between them. The CDR3 spells CSATHTGSNEKLFF. In nucleotides, the CDR3 is TGCAGTGCCACGCACACAGGGTCTAATGAAAAACTGTTTTTT.

This clonotype was counted at least ten times. This chain uses TRBV27 with TRBJ1-1; TRBD1 matches 7 bases. The junction had 8 bases not matched to a gene; V was cut back by 4 bases and J by 6 bases. The CDR3 runs to 14 residues. The germline V gene has CDR1 MNHEY and CDR2 SMNVEV (reference sequence). CDR3 nucleotides: TGTGCCAGCAGTTACGGGACAGCCAACTCTGAAGCTTTCTTT. Protein sequence: CASSYGTANSEAFF.

This clonotype was observed at least ten times. The chain links TRBV2 to TRBJ2-3, with TRBD2 matching over 8 bases. The germline V gene has CDR1 SNHLY and CDR2 FYNNEI. The CDR3 length is 15 residues. Germline trimming cut 3 bases from V and 3 bases from J; bases unmatched to any gene: 5. This CDR3 is CASSEASGSTDTQYF. The CDR3 bases are TGTGCCAGCAGTGAGGCTAGCGGGTCAACAGATACGCAGTATTTT.

The genes are TRBV4-1 and TRBJ1-2, with 11 positions matching TRBD1. Germline CDR1 and CDR2: MGHRA and YSYEKL. The J segment lost 4 bases and the V segment lost 0 bases, leaving 4 bases of the junction unmatched. The length of the CDR3 is 16 residues. The CDR3 DNA reads TGCGCCAGCAGCCAAGAGTCGGGGACAGGGGGCTATGGCTACACCTTC. Translated, it gives CASSQESGTGGYGYTF.

In its sample, this clonotype was seen many times. V usage is TRBV4-1 and J usage is TRBJ2-5, with 12 positions matching TRBD2. The CDR3 consists of 15 residues. V lost 1 base, J lost 4 bases, and 1 base stayed unmatched. The germline V gene encodes CDR1 MGHRA and CDR2 YSYEKL. This chain's CDR3 is CASSQGLAGVETQYF. CDR3 in DNA: TGCGCCAGCAGCCAAGGACTAGCGGGAGTAGAGACCCAGTACTTC.

About this clonotype itself: A much more abundant neighbour one base away suggests this may be a read error. The CDR3 sequence: CASSLVAGGPANTGELFF. CDR3 DNA sequence: TGTGCCAGCAGCTTAGTGGCGGGAGGGCCCGCGAACACCGGGGAGCTGTTTTTT. The chain has TRBV7-8 and TRBJ2-2; 9 positions match TRBD2. The germline V gene encodes CDR1 SGHVS and CDR2 FQNEAQ. CDR3 length: 18 residues. With V trimmed by 1 base and J by 0 bases, 6 bases remained unmatched. The full variable domain, rest sourced from reference TRBV7-8 and TRBJ2-2, is GAGVSQSPRYKVAKRGQDVALRCDPISGHVSLFWYQQALGQGPEFLTYFQNEAQLDKSGLPSDRFFAERPEGSVSTLKIQRTQQEDSAVYLCASSLVAGGPANTGELFFGEGSRLTVL.

This clonotype was recorded many times. The chain carries TRBV2 and TRBJ2-7; D is perhaps TRBD1 or TRBD2 (6 bases each). The germline V gene has CDR1 SNHLY and CDR2 FYNNEI. The CDR3 is made up of 18 amino acids. V gave up 2 bases and J gave up 1 base, with 21 bases separating them. In DNA, the CDR3 is TGTGCCAGCAGTGAACCGCTTTCCCGGGGGCAGCGGTCCTACGAGCAGTACTTC. Its translation is CASSEPLSRGQRSYEQYF.

The CDR3 sequence is CASSLRGTPPDQPQHF. The CDR3 DNA is TGTGCCAGTAGTCTGAGGGGAACACCTCCCGATCAGCCCCAGCATTTT. The V call is TRBV19, the J call TRBJ1-5, with D possibly TRBD1 on 5 matching bases. CDR1 and CDR2 (germline): LNHDA, SQIVND (reference sequence). The ends were cut back, 5 bases at V and 5 bases at J, with 19 bases in the middle. The CDR3 spans 16 residues.

This rearrangement joins TRBV20-1 to TRBJ1-2; 11 bases agree with TRBD1. CDR3 size: 14 residues. Germline assignment: CDR1 DFQATT and CDR2 SNEGSKA (reference sequence). V was pared by 1 base and J by 3 bases, with 1 base of the junction left unmatched. The CDR3 region is CSARGDRGDYGYTF. In DNA, the CDR3 is TGCAGTGCTAGAGGGGACAGGGGGGACTATGGCTACACCTTC.

This clonotype was seen a few times. V usage is TRBV29-1 and J usage is TRBJ1-2, with 7 bases identical to TRBD1. The CDR3 spans 17 residues. Germline CDR1 is SQVTM and CDR2 is ANQGSEA. Losses at the gene ends were 6 bases for V and 3 bases for J; bases not matched to a gene: 19. Here the CDR3 reads CSVNRQGPRSTDYGYTF. The DNA of the CDR3 is TGCAGCGTCAACCGACAGGGACCCCGATCGACGGACTATGGCTACACCTTC.

This clonotype came up many times. For the CDR3, the DNA is TGTGCCAGCAGTTTAGAGTTGGGCAGGCCGAATGGCTACACCTTC. Translated: CASSLELGRPNGYTF. The V and J genes are TRBV12-3 or TRBV12-4 and TRBJ1-2; D remains ambiguous. The V gene lost 1 base and the J gene lost 6 bases, with 15 bases spanning the gap. The CDR3 sequence is 15 residues long.

CDR3 DNA sequence: TGCAGTGCTAGCCGCGATACAGGGCCCGACACAGATACGCAGTATTTT. This translates into CSASRDTGPDTDTQYF. The J gene is TRBJ2-3, the V gene TRBV20-1; the D gene is possibly TRBD1 (6 bases). The ends were cut back, 3 bases at V and 2 bases at J, with 18 bases in the middle. CDR1 and CDR2 (germline): DFQATT, SNEGSKA (reference sequence). This CDR3 is built from 16 residues.

This clonotype has more than one count but fewer than ten. The chain couples TRBV5-1 to TRBJ2-7; possible D gene TRBD2, 5 bases. Germline lookup yields CDR1 SGHRS and CDR2 YFSETQ. V lost 2 bases, J lost 9 bases, and 15 bases lay in between. The CDR3 runs to 13 residues. CDR3 sequence reads: CASSFGGLGGQYF. In DNA form, the CDR3 reads TGCGCCAGCAGCTTCGGAGGTCTCGGAGGGCAGTACTTC.

This clonotype was found many times. J is TRBJ1-1 and V is TRBV3-1; no clear D gene. The CDR3 runs 14 residues. V was shortened by 3 bases and J by 0 bases, with 8 bases between the two germline ends. Per the germline V gene, CDR1 is LGHDT and CDR2 is YNNKEL (reference sequence). The CDR3 DNA follows: TGTGCCAGCAGCCATCCGGGGATGAACACTGAAGCTTTCTTT. Residues: CASSHPGMNTEAFF.

The chain couples TRBV7-9 to TRBJ2-5; tentatively, D is TRBD1 or TRBD2 (6 bases each). The CDR3 runs to 15 residues. Germline CDR1 reads SEHNR; CDR2 reads FQNEAQ (reference sequence). The germline V and J ends were trimmed by 3 bases and 4 bases, with 15 bases remaining between them. The CDR3 DNA follows: TGTGCCAGCAGCTTGGCCCGGGGGCAGCGAGAGACCCAGTACTTC. This gives the protein CASSLARGQRETQYF.